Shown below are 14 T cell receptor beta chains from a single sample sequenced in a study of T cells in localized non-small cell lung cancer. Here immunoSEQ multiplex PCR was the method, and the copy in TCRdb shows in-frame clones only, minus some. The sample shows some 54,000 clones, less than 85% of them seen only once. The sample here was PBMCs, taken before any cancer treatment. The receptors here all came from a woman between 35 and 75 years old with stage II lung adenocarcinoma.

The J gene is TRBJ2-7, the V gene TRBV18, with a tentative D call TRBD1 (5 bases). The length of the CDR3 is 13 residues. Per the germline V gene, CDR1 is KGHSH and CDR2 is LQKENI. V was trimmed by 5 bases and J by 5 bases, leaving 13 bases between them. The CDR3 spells CASSGRRADEQYF. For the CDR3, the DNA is TGTGCCAGCTCAGGTCGCAGGGCCGACGAGCAGTACTTC.

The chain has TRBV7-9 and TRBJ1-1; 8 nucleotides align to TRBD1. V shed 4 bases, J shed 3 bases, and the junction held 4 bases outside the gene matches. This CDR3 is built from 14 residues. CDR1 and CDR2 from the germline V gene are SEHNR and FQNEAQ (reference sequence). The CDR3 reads CASSSQGADTEAFF. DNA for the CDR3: TGTGCCAGCAGCTCGCAGGGGGCGGACACTGAAGCTTTCTTT.

CDR3 amino acids: CASSDGGRYEQYF. DNA of the CDR3: TGTGCCAGTAGTGACGGGGGACGGTACGAGCAGTACTTC. The V gene is TRBV19, the J gene TRBJ2-7; D may be TRBD2 (6 bases). This CDR3 has 13 residues. Germline loops: CDR1 LNHDA, CDR2 SQIVND (reference sequence). Trimming left V 5 bases short and J 4 bases short, with 12 bases between.

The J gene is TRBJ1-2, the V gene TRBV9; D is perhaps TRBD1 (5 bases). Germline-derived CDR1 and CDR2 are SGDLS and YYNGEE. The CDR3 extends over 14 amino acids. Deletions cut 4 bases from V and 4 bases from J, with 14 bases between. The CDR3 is CASSPRSGTYGYTF. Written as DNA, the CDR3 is TGTGCCAGCAGCCCTCGCTCAGGGACCTATGGCTACACCTTC.

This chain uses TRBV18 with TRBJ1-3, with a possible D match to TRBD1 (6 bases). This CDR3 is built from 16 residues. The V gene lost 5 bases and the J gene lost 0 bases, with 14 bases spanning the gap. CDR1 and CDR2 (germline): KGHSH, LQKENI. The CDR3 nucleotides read TGTGCCAGCTCAATCGAGACAGGAACCTCTGGAAACACCATATATTTT. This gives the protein CASSIETGTSGNTIYF.

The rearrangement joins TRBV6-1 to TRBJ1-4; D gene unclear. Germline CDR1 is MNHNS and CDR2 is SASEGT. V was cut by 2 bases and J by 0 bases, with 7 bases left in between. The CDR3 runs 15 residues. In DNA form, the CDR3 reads TGTGCCAGCAGTGAAAACAGTGCAACTAATGAAAAACTGTTTTTT. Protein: CASSENSATNEKLFF.

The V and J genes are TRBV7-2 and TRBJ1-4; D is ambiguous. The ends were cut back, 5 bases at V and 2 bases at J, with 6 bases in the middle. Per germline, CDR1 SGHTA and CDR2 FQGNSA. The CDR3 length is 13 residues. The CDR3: CASSPSTNEKLFF. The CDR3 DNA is TGTGCCAGCAGCCCTTCCACTAATGAAAAACTGTTTTTT. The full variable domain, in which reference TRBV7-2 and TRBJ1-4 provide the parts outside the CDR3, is GAGVSQSPSNKVTEKGKDVELRCDPISGHTALYWYRQSLGQGLEFLIYFQGNSAPDKSGLPSDRFSAERTGGSVSTLTIQRTQQEDSAVYLCASSPSTNEKLFFGSGTQLSVL.

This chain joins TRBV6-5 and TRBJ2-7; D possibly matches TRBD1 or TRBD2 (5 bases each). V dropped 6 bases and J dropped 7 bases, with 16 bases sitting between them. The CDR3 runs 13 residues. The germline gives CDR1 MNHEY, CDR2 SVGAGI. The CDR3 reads CASSPGPTGEQYF. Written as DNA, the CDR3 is TGTGCCAGCAGCCCGGGACCGACGGGAGAGCAGTACTTC.

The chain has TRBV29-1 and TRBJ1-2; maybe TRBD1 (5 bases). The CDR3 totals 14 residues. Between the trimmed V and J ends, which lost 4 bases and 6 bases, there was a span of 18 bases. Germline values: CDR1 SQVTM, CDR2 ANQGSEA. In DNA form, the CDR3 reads TGCAGCGTTGTAACGGACAATCCCCTGGATGGCTACACCTTC. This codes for CSVVTDNPLDGYTF.

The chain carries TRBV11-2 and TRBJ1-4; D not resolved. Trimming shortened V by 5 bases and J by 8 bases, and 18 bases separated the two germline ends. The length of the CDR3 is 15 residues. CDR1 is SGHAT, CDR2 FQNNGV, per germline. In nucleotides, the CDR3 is TGTGCCAGCAGCCCCATCGGGAGGGTAGGGGAAAAACTGTTTTTT. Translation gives CASSPIGRVGEKLFF.

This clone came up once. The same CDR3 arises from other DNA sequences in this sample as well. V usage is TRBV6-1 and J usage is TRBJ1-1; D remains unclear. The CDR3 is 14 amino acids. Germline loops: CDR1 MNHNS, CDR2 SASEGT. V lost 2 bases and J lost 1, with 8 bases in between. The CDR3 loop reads CASSETPGNTEAFF. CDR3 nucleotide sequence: TGTGCCAGCAGTGAAACGCCGGGGAACACTGAAGCTTTCTTT.

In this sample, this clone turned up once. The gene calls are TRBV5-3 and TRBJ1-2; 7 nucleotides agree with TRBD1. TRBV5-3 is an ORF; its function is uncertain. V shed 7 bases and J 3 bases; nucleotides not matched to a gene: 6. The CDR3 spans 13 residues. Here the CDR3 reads CARVTGADYGYTF. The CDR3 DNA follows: TGTGCCAGAGTAACAGGGGCGGACTATGGCTACACCTTC.

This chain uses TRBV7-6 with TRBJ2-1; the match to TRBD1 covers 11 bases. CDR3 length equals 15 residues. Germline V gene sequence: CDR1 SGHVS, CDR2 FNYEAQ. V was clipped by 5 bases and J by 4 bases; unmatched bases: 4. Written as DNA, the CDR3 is TGTGCCAGCAGCACCGGGACAGGGGGTTACAATGAGCAGTTCTTC. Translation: CASSTGTGGYNEQFF.

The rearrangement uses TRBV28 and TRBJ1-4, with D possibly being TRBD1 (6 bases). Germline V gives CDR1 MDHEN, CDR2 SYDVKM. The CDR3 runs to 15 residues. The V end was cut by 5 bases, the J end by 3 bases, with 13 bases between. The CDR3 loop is CASSTSGAANEKLFF. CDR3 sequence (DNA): TGTGCCAGCAGTACCTCAGGGGCGGCTAATGAAAAACTGTTTTTT. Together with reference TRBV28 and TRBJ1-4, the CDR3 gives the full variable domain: DVKVTQSSRYLVKRTGEKVFLECVQDMDHENMFWYRQDPGLGLRLIYFSYDVKMKEKGDIPEGYSVSREKKERFSLILESASTNQTSMYLCASSTSGAANEKLFFGSGTQLSVL.